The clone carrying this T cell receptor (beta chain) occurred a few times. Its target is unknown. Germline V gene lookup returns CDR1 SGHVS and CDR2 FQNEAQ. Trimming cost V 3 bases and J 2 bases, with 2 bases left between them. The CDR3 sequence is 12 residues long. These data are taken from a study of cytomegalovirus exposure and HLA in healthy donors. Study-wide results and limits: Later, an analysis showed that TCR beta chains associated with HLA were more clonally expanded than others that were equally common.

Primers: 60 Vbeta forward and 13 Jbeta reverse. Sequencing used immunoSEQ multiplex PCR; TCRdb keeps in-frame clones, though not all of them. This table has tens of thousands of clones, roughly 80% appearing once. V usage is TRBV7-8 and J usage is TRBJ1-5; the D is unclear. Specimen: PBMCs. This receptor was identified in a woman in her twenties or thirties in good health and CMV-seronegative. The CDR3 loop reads CASSFGNQPQHF. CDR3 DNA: TGTGCCAGCAGCTTCGGCAATCAGCCCCAGCATTTT.